The 3 T cell receptor beta chains listed next were all sequenced from one sample in a study of blood T cell repertoires in COVID-19. Profiled with immunoSEQ multiplex PCR; TCRdb holds only in-frame clones, not every one. The sample lists some 220,000 clones; roughly 80% were seen once. Sequencing was performed on peripheral blood. Receptor source: a woman aged 55 to 70 who had recovered from COVID-19.

The chain is built from TRBV20-1 and TRBJ2-7; 7 bases match TRBD1. Germline V gives CDR1 DFQATT, CDR2 SNEGSKA (reference sequence). J lost 4 bases, V lost 3 bases, and 6 bases had no gene match. This CDR3 contains 13 residues. CDR3 DNA: TGCAGTGCTAGTGAGGGACAGCTTTACGAGCAGTACTTC. This encodes CSASEGQLYEQYF.

This clone was seen a single time. The chain uses TRBV5-4 and TRBJ2-3, with 8 bases identical to TRBD1. Trimming removed 6 bases from V and 4 bases from J; junction bases left unmatched: 16. Germline V gives CDR1 SGHNT, CDR2 YYREEE (reference sequence). CDR3 length: 17 amino acids. For the CDR3, the DNA is TGTGCCAGCACCAGGGGGCGGCTGATACGAAACCCAGATACGCAGTATTTT. Translated: CASTRGRLIRNPDTQYF.

J is TRBJ1-2 and V is TRBV4-1; 11 bases are shared with TRBD1. The CDR3 is 16 amino acids. V lost 6 bases and J lost 2; bases outside the gene matches: 8. CDR1 and CDR2 (germline): MGHRA, YSYEKL. CDR3 amino acids: CASRWTGGDRNYGYTF. CDR3 nucleotides: TGCGCCAGCAGGTGGACAGGGGGCGATCGAAACTATGGCTACACCTTC.